The entry below gives a single T cell receptor (beta chain) sequence along with its context. Its antigen is not identified. The record originates from a study of vaccination effects on CD4 cells after COVID-19. Trimming took 5 bases from V and 5 from J; bases not matched to a gene: 4. Germline lookup yields CDR1 KGHSH and CDR2 LQKENI. This CDR3 is 15 amino acids long. Libraries were prepared by immunoSEQ multiplex PCR; TCRdb keeps only in-frame clonotypes and omits some of them. The repertoire holds 25,000 or so clones, with more than 60% as singletons. Viral peptide pools were used in the ViraFEST assay to expand antigen-specific CD4+ T cells, and sequencing came afterward. The culture ran for roughly ten days, and then CD4+ T cells were isolated. All participants had two doses of either the BNT162b2 or mRNA-1273 vaccine.

The source is a human donor who received a COVID-19 vaccine. The material sequenced was CD4+ T cells from PBMCs cultured with SARS-CoV-2 spike peptides, taken after COVID-19 vaccination. The rearrangement links TRBV18 to TRBJ2-1, with 12 bases lining up with TRBD2. The CDR3 DNA reads as TGTGCCAGCTCAACGACTAGCGGGGGAAACAATGAGCAGTTCTTC. Amino acid sequence: CASSTTSGGNNEQFF.